This record concerns one T cell receptor (beta chain) sequence. Clones were read by immunoSEQ multiplex PCR, and TCRdb kept only the in-frame ones, dropping some. The profile shows about 150,000 clones, less than 95% of them singletons. These data are taken from a study of T cell responses to AZD1222 COVID-19 vaccine. The CDR3 has 12 amino acids. The V and J ends lost 1 base and 12 bases respectively, with 12 bases between them. CDR1 and CDR2 (germline): MGHDK, SYGVNS. The sequence derives from an adult in good health. The sample in question was peripheral blood, obtained on day 0 of AZD1222 vaccination. The V call is TRBV25-1, the J call TRBJ1-1; D may be TRBD1 (5 bases). DNA for the CDR3: TGTGCCAGCAGTGAATCCTGGGGGTTGACTTTCTTT. It is translated as CASSESWGLTFF. The full variable domain, completed using reference TRBV25-1 and TRBJ1-1, is EADIYQTPRYLVIGTGKKITLECSQTMGHDKMYWYQQDPGMELHLIHYSYGVNSTEKGDLSSESTVSRIRTEHFPLTLESARPSHTSQYLCASSESWGLTFFGQGTRLTVV.